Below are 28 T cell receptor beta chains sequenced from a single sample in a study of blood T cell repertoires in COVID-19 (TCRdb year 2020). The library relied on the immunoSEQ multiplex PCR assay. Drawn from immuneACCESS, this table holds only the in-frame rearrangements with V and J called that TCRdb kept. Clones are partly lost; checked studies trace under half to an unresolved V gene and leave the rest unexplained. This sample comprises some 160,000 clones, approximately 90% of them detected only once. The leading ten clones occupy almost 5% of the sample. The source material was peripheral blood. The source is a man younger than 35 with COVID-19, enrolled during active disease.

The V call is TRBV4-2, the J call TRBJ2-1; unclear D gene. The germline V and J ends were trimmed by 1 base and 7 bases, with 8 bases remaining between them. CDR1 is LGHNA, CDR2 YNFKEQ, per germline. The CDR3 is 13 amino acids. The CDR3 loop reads CASSQGPTNEQFF. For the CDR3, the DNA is TGTGCCAGCAGCCAAGGGCCGACTAATGAGCAGTTCTTC.

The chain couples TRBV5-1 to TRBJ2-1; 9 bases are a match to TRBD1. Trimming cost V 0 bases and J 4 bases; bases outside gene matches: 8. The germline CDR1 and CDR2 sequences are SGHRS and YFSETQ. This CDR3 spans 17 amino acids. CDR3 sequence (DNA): TGCGCCAGCAGCTTGGGTCGTCGGACAGGGGAATACAATGAGCAGTTCTTC. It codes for CASSLGRRTGEYNEQFF.

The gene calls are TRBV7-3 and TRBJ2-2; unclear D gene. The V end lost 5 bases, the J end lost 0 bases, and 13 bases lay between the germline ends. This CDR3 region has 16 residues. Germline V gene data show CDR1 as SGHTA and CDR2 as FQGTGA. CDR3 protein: CASSPMVAANTGELFF. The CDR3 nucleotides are TGTGCCAGCAGCCCCATGGTGGCCGCGAACACCGGGGAGCTGTTTTTT.

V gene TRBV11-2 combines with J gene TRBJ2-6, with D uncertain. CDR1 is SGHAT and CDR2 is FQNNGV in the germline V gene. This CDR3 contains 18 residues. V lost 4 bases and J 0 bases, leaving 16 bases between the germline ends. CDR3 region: CASSSPFQVFSGANVLTF. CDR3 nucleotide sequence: TGTGCCAGCAGCTCCCCGTTTCAGGTCTTCTCTGGGGCCAACGTCCTGACTTTC.

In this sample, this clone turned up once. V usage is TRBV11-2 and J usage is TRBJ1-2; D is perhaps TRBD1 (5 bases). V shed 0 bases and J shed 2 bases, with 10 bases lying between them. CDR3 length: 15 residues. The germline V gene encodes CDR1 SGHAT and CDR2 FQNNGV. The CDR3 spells CASSLEGDSNYGYTF. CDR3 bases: TGTGCCAGCAGCTTAGAAGGAGACAGCAACTATGGCTACACCTTC. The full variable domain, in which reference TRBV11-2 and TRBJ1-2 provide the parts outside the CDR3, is EAGVAQSPRYKIIEKRQSVAFWCNPISGHATLYWYQQILGQGPKLLIQFQNNGVVDDSQLPKDRFSAERLKGVDSTLKIQPAKLEDSAVYLCASSLEGDSNYGYTFGSGTRLTVV.

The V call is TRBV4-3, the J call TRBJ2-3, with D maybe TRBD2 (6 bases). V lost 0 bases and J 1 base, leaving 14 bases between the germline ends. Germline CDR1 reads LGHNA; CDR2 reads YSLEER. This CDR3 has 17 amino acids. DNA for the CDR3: TGCGCCAGCAGCCAAGATCATGGGGGGTCGGGCACAGATACGCAGTATTTT. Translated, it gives CASSQDHGGSGTDTQYF.

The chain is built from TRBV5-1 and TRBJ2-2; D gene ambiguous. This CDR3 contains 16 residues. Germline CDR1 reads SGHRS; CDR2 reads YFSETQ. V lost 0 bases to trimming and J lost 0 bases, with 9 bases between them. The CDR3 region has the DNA TGCGCCAGCAGCTTGGAGGCAGGTGCGAACACCGGGGAGCTGTTTTTT. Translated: CASSLEAGANTGELFF.

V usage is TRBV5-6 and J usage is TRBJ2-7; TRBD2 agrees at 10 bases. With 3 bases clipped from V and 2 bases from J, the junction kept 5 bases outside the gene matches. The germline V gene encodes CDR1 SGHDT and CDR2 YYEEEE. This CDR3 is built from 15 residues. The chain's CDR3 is CASSSLAGEAYEQYF. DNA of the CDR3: TGTGCCAGCAGCTCCCTAGCGGGAGAGGCCTACGAGCAGTACTTC.

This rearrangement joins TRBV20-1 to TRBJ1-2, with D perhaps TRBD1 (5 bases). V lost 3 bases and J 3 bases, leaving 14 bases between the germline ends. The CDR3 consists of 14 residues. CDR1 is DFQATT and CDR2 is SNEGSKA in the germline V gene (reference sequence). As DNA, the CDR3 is TGCAGTGCTAGTAGATTAGGGGAGGACTATGGCTACACCTTC. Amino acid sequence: CSASRLGEDYGYTF.

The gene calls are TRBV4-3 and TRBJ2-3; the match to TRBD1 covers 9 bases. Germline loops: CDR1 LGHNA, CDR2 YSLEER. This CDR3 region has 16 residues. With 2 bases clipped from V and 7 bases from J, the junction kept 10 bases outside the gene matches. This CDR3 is CASSQSASGTGNTQYF. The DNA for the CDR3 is TGCGCCAGCAGCCAATCTGCATCCGGGACAGGGAATACGCAGTATTTT.

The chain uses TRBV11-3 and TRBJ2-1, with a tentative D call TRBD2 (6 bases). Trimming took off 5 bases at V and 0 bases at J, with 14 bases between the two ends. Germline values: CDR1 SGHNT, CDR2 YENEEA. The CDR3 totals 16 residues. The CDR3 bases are TGTGCCAGCAGCAACCGACGGGGGAGCTCCTACAATGAGCAGTTCTTC. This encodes CASSNRRGSSYNEQFF.

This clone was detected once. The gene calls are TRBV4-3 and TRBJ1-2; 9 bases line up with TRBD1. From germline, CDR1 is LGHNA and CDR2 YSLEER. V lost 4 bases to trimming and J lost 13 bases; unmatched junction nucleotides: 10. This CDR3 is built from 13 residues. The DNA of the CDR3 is TGCGCCAGCAGCCCTGGGACAGGGTCGTCGGGCACCTTC. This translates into CASSPGTGSSGTF.

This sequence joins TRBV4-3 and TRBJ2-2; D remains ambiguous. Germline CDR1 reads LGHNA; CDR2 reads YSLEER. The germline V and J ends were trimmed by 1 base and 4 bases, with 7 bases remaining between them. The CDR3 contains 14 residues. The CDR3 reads CASSQVLATGELFF. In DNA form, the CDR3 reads TGCGCCAGCAGCCAAGTTTTGGCCACCGGGGAGCTGTTTTTT.

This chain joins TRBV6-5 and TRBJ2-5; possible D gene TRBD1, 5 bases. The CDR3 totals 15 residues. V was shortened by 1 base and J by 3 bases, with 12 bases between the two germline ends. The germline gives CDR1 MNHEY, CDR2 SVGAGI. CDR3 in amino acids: CASSYLGETKETQYF. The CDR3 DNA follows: TGTGCCAGCAGTTACTTAGGGGAAACAAAAGAGACCCAGTACTTC.

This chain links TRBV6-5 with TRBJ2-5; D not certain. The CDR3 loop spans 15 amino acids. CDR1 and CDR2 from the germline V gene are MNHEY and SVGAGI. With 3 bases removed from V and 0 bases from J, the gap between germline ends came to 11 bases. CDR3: CASSYRVKDQETQYF. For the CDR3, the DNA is TGTGCCAGCAGTTATCGGGTGAAGGACCAAGAGACCCAGTACTTC.

CDR3 coding DNA: TGTGCCAGCAGCCAAGAGGTAGTTTACGAGCAGTACTTC. Translation gives CASSQEVVYEQYF. V and J are TRBV14 and TRBJ2-7; no clear D. Per germline, CDR1 SGHDN and CDR2 FVKESK. The V gene lost 0 bases and the J gene lost 4 bases, with 7 bases spanning the gap. This CDR3 has 13 residues.

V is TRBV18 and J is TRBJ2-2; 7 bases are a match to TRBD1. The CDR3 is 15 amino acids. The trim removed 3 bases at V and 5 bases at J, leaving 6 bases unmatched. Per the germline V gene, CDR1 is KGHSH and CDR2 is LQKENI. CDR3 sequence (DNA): TGTGCCAGCTCACCGGGACAGACTTTAACCGGGGAGCTGTTTTTT. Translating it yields CASSPGQTLTGELFF.

The CDR3 DNA follows: TGTGCCAGCAGCAAGACAATCGGCCAGGGGAATGAAAAACTGTTTTTT. Protein product: CASSKTIGQGNEKLFF. The gene calls are TRBV11-2 and TRBJ1-4, with a tentative D call TRBD1 (6 bases). Germline V gives CDR1 SGHAT, CDR2 FQNNGV. The CDR3 spans 16 residues. V was shortened by 5 bases and J by 5 bases, with 18 bases between the two germline ends.

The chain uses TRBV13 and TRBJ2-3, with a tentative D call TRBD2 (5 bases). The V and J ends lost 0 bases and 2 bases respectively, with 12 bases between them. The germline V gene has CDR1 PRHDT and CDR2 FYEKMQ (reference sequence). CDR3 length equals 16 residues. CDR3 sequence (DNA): TGTGCCAGCAGCTTAGGAGGGAGTGTTGACACAGATACGCAGTATTTT. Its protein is CASSLGGSVDTDTQYF.

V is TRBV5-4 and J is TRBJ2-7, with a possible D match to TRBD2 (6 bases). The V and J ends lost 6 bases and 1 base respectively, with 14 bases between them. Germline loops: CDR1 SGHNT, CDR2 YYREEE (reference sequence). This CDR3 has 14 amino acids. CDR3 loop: CASTMRDGSYEQYF. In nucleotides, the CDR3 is TGTGCCAGCACCATGCGGGACGGATCCTACGAGCAGTACTTC.

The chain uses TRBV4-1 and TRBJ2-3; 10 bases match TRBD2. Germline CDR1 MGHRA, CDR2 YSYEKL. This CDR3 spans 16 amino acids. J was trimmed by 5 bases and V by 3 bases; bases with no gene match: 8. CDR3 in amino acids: CASSHPSGRAEDTQYF. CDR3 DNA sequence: TGCGCCAGCAGCCACCCCAGCGGGAGGGCCGAAGATACGCAGTATTTT.

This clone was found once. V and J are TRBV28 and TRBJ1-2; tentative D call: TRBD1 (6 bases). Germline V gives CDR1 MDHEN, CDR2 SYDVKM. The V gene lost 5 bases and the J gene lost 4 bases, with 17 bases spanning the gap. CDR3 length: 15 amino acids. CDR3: CASSITDRFIYGYTF. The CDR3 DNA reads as TGTGCCAGCAGTATCACGGACAGATTCATCTATGGCTACACCTTC.

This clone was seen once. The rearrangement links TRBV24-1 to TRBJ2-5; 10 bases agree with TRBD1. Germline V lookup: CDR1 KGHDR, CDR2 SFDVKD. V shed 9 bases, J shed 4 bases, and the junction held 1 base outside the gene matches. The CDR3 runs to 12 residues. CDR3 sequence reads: CATRDRGETQYF. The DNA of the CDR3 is TGTGCCACCCGGGACAGGGGAGAGACCCAGTACTTC.

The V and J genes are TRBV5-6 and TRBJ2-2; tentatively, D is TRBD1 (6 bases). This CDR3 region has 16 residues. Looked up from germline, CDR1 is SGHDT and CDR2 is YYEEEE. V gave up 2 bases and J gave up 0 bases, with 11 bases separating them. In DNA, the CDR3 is TGTGCCAGCAGCTTCGGCACAGGGACGAACACCGGGGAGCTGTTTTTT. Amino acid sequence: CASSFGTGTNTGELFF.

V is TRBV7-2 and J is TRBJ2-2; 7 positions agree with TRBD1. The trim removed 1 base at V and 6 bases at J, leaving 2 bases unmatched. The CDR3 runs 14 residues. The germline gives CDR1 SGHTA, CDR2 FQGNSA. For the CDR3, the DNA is TGTGCCAGCAGCTTAGGGGGGACAGCCGGGGAGCTGTTTTTT. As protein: CASSLGGTAGELFF.

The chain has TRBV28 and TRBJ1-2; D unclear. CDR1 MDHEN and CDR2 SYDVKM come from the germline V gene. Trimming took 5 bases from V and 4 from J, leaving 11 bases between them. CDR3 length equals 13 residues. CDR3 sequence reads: CASSPRITYGYTF. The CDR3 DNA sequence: TGTGCCAGCAGTCCGAGAATTACCTATGGCTACACCTTC.

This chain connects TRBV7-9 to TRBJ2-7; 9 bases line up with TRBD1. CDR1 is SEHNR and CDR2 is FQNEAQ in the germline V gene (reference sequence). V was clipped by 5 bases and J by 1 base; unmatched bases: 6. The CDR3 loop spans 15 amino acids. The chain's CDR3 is CASSADRGGSYEQYF. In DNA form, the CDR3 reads TGTGCCAGCAGCGCGGACAGGGGAGGTTCCTACGAGCAGTACTTC.

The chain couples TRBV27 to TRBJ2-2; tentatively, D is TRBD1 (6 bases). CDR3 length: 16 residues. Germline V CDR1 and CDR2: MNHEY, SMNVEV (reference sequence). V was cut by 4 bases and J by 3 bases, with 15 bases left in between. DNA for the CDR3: TGTGCCAGCAGTTCCCCCATTAGGGGGTACACCGGGGAGCTGTTTTTT. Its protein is CASSSPIRGYTGELFF.